This T cell receptor beta chain was identified during a study of radiotherapy plus CTLA-4 blockade in lung cancer (dated by TCRdb to between 2018 and 2020). With regard to the full study: Among enrolled patients, about 17% had an objective response and around 33% reached disease control.

On this clone: Its antigen is still unknown. No per-base quality is available; no much larger clone lies one base away.

Study-wide conclusions, independent of this receptor: Increased serum interferon-beta after radiation, together with early dynamic changes in blood T cell clones, were reported to be the strongest predictors of response. After treatment with radiotherapy and ipilimumab, TCR clones that originated in tumors expanded in peripheral blood.

The library was generated by the immunoSEQ multiplex PCR assay. Not all clones reach the TCRdb copy of this immuneACCESS table, which keeps in-frame sequences only. Checked studies attribute under half of the gap to unresolved V genes and leave the rest unexplained. This sample has tens of thousands of clones in its table, and about 78% of those were observed once. 11% to 15% of the sample comes from the top ten. From its cysteine to its phenylalanine, the CDR3 spans 15 amino acids. Kept here is only the CDR3 DNA, which spans 45 bases and is read in frame from base 1. V is trimmed back by 4 bases and J by 4 bases, and the junction contains 8 bases that no gene match accounts for. From a lookup of the germline V gene (reference sequence), CDR1 and CDR2 are MNHEY and SMNVEV. The study evaluated CTLA-4 blockade (ipilimumab) given together with focal radiation therapy in patients who had chemo-refractory metastatic non-small-cell lung cancer.

The chain is encoded by TRBV27 joined to TRBJ2-7, with 9 bases in between that match TRBD2. Material: peripheral blood, obtained from a patient treated with radiotherapy plus ipilimumab. The clonotype was recovered from a human donor with non-small cell lung cancer that progressed on radiotherapy plus ipilimumab. The CDR3 corresponds to CASSSTSGQGYEQYF. Here is the DNA: TGTGCCAGCAGTTCGACTAGCGGCCAAGGGTACGAGCAGTACTTC.